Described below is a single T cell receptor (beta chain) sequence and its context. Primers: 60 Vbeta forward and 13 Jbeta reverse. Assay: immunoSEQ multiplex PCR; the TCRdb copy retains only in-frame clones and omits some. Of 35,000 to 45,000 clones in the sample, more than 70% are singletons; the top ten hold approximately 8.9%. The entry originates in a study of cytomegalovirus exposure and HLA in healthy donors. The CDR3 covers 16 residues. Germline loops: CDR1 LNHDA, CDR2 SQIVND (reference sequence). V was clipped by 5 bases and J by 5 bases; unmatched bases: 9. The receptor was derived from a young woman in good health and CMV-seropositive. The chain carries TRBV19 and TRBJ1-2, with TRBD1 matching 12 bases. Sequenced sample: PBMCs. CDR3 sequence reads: CASSLGQGALGYGYTF. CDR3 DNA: TGTGCCAGTAGTCTGGGACAGGGGGCGTTGGGGTATGGCTACACCTTC.